These 26 T cell receptor beta chains were sequenced from one sample in a study of identical twins (dated by TCRdb to the mid-2010s). Library generation was performed with 5' RACE. The listed sequencing device is Illumina HiSeq 2000. Through fastp at Q25 and MiXCR, TCRdb rebuilt clones from the public reads, retaining in-frame beta chains. Records with the same CDR3 protein are collapsed into one entry carrying the most frequent genes and DNA. The sample table holds hundreds of thousands of distinct CDR3 sequences, of which about 22% were seen once. The ten largest make up around 0.5% of the sample. These data also featured in a second study, about yellow fever vaccine responses in identical twins.

Sequencing was carried out using CD4+ T cells sorted from blood. These TCRs come from a woman between 18 and 29 years old in good health.

The CDR3 loop is CASSYESGGIQPQHF. The CDR3 DNA reads TGCGCCAGCAGCTATGAGTCCGGAGGGATTCAGCCCCAGCATTTT. This chain uses TRBV5-1 with TRBJ1-5; D not resolved. The V end lost 3 bases, the J end lost 6 bases, and 16 bases lay between the germline ends. The CDR3 is 15 amino acids. In germline, CDR1 is SGHRS, CDR2 YFSETQ.

The J gene is TRBJ2-3, the V gene TRBV9, with D perhaps assigned TRBD1 or TRBD2 (5 bases each). The V gene lost 0 bases and the J gene lost 1 base, with 21 bases spanning the gap. The germline CDR1 and CDR2 sequences are SGDLS and YYNGEE. The CDR3 consists of 19 residues. CDR3 coding DNA: TGTGCCAGCAGCGTAGAAGACGGGGCGGCTATCCGGGGCACAGATACGCAGTATTTT. Protein: CASSVEDGAAIRGTDTQYF.

This clonotype has ten or more counts. The chain couples TRBV12-3 or TRBV12-4 to TRBJ1-5, with D hard to call. The V end lost 4 bases, the J end lost 6 bases, and 10 bases lay between the germline ends. The CDR3 spans 13 residues. The CDR3 bases are TGTGCCAGCAGTTGGACCTCCGGTCAGCCCCAGCATTTT. Protein product: CASSWTSGQPQHF.

This chain connects TRBV20-1 to TRBJ1-2, with D possibly matching TRBD1 (5 bases). Trimming pared 6 bases from V and 6 bases from J, leaving 11 bases between. The CDR3 has 11 amino acids. The germline gives CDR1 DFQATT, CDR2 SNEGSKA (reference sequence). CDR3 region: CSAAAGDGYTF. CDR3 in DNA: TGCAGTGCCGCGGCGGGGGATGGCTACACCTTC.

This clonotype was seen a few times. The chain employs TRBV11-2 and TRBJ2-1; 8 nucleotides agree with TRBD2. Germline-derived CDR1 and CDR2 are SGHAT and FQNNGV. With 7 bases clipped from V and 5 bases from J, the junction kept 10 bases outside the gene matches. This CDR3 is 15 amino acids long. This CDR3 reads CASTRGGLAHNEQFF. CDR3 DNA sequence: TGTGCCAGCACCCGGGGGGGTTTGGCCCACAATGAGCAGTTCTTC.

The J gene is TRBJ2-7, the V gene TRBV20-1; tentatively, D is TRBD1 (6 bases). Germline values: CDR1 DFQATT, CDR2 SNEGSKA (reference sequence). The V gene lost 5 bases and the J gene lost 3 bases, with 8 bases spanning the gap. The CDR3 contains 11 residues. The CDR3 reads CSAETGYEQYV. As DNA, the CDR3 is TGCAGTGCTGAGACAGGCTACGAGCAGTACGTC.

Many counts were recorded for this clonotype. J is TRBJ2-1 and V is TRBV10-1; a possible D gene is TRBD2 (7 bases). The CDR3 extends over 15 amino acids. Germline V CDR1 and CDR2: WNHNN, SYGVQD (reference sequence). V dropped 3 bases and J dropped 7 bases, with 16 bases sitting between them. As DNA, the CDR3 is TGCGCCAGCAGTGAAGGGGGAGGGGGGAGGAATGAGCAGTTCTTC. Amino acids: CASSEGGGGRNEQFF.

This clonotype was counted a few times. This chain uses TRBV5-5 with TRBJ2-5, with a possible D match to TRBD2 (5 bases). Germline lookup yields CDR1 SGHKS and CDR2 YYEKEE (reference sequence). Trimming took 1 base from V and 5 from J, leaving 12 bases between them. The CDR3 extends over 14 amino acids. The CDR3 spells CASSLIGEFETQYF. CDR3 in DNA: TGTGCCAGCAGCTTGATCGGGGAATTTGAGACCCAGTACTTC.

The chain joins TRBV12-3 or TRBV12-4 to TRBJ2-5, with 11 bases that match TRBD1. The CDR3 covers 15 residues. The J segment lost 8 bases and the V segment lost 2 bases, leaving 7 bases of the junction unmatched. The CDR3 protein is CASSLSQGQGATQYF. Here the CDR3 DNA reads TGTGCCAGCAGTTTATCCCAAGGACAGGGGGCAACCCAGTACTTC.

This clonotype was picked up many times. CDR3 residues: CASSLWAVGELFF. CDR3 nucleotides: TGCGCCAGCAGCTTGTGGGCAGTCGGAGAGCTGTTTTTT. J is TRBJ2-2 and V is TRBV5-1; D is unresolved. The CDR3 runs to 13 residues. V was clipped by 1 base and J by 11 bases, with 12 bases between them. Germline CDR1 and CDR2: SGHRS and YFSETQ.

This clonotype has only a few counts. V gene TRBV18 combines with J gene TRBJ1-2; D is unresolved. CDR3 length equals 14 residues. Trimming took 0 bases from V and 4 from J, leaving 9 bases between them. In germline, CDR1 is KGHSH, CDR2 LQKENI. CDR3 coding DNA: TGTGCCAGCTCACCACCGACACCAACCTATGGCTACACCTTC. This codes for CASSPPTPTYGYTF.

This rearrangement joins TRBV5-1 to TRBJ2-7, with TRBD2 identical over 14 bases. CDR1 is SGHRS, CDR2 YFSETQ, per germline. V lost 4 bases, J lost 6 bases, and 3 bases stayed unmatched. This CDR3 is built from 14 residues. CDR3 region: CASSGTSGSLEQYF. CDR3 in DNA: TGCGCCAGCAGCGGGACTAGCGGGAGTCTCGAGCAGTACTTC.

This clonotype was seen a few times. The genes are TRBV20-1 and TRBJ2-7; perhaps TRBD2 as D (6 bases). Per the germline V gene, CDR1 is DFQATT and CDR2 is SNEGSKA (reference sequence). V gave up 4 bases and J gave up 3 bases, with 13 bases separating them. CDR3 size: 13 residues. DNA for the CDR3: TGCAGTGCTATCATACCGGGGGTCTACGAGCAGTACGTC. It is translated as CSAIIPGVYEQYV.

This clonotype was seen only a few times. The chain carries TRBV5-1 and TRBJ2-2, with 10 nucleotides matching TRBD2. V trimming: 6 bases; J trimming: 6 bases; junction bases outside the gene matches: 5. The CDR3 runs 14 residues. CDR1 is SGHRS and CDR2 is YFSETQ in the germline V gene. The CDR3 DNA reads TGCGCCAGCAAGCCTAGCGGGGGCCCCGGGGAGCTGTTTTTT. Translation gives CASKPSGGPGELFF.

This chain joins TRBV7-2 and TRBJ2-3; 9 bases are a match to TRBD2. V lost 1 base to trimming and J lost 10 bases; unmatched junction nucleotides: 9. Germline V gene lookup returns CDR1 SGHTA and CDR2 FQGNSA. The CDR3 extends over 15 amino acids. CDR3 loop: CASSLEGLAGSPQYF. The CDR3 nucleotides read TGTGCCAGCAGCTTAGAAGGCCTAGCGGGGAGTCCGCAGTATTTT.

The chain recombines TRBV9 with TRBJ2-7; the match to TRBD1 covers 11 bases. The CDR3 sequence is 14 residues long. CDR1 is SGDLS, CDR2 YYNGEE, per germline. The trim removed 2 bases at V and 6 bases at J, leaving 4 bases unmatched. The CDR3 sequence: CASSVGTGGVEQYF. The CDR3 DNA is TGTGCCAGCAGCGTCGGGACAGGGGGGGTCGAGCAGTACTTC. Full variable domain (missing parts from reference TRBV9 and TRBJ2-7): DSGVTQTPKHLITATGQRVTLRCSPRSGDLSVYWYQQSLDQGLQFLIQYYNGEERAKGNILERFSAQQFPDLHSELNLSSLELGDSALYFCASSVGTGGVEQYFGPGTRLTVT.

The V gene is TRBV5-1, the J gene TRBJ2-5; D gene unclear. CDR1 and CDR2 from the germline V gene are SGHRS and YFSETQ. The CDR3 runs 12 residues. Trimming removed 3 bases from V and 3 bases from J, with 6 bases in between. The CDR3 DNA is TGCGCCAGCAGCTCCGCAAAAGAGACCCAGTACTTC. Amino acids: CASSSAKETQYF.

The chain joins TRBV19 to TRBJ2-2, with TRBD2 identical over 10 bases. The CDR3 extends over 17 amino acids. Germline V lookup: CDR1 LNHDA, CDR2 SQIVND (reference sequence). V gave up 5 bases and J gave up 1 base; unmatched junction bases: 7. CDR3 bases: TGTGCCAGTAGTGGGGCTAGCGGGGGACTGAACACCGGGGAGCTGTTTTTT. Amino acids: CASSGASGGLNTGELFF.

This clonotype was picked up a small number of times. CDR3 in DNA: TGTGCCAGCAGCCAAGCCGAACCCCAAGAGACCCAGTACTTC. Protein: CASSQAEPQETQYF. The chain couples TRBV4-2 to TRBJ2-5; D is undetermined. The CDR3 is made up of 14 amino acids. In germline, CDR1 is LGHNA, CDR2 YNFKEQ. The V and J ends lost 1 base and 1 base respectively, with 7 bases between them.

V and J are TRBV3-1 and TRBJ2-3; 10 bases map to TRBD2. The junction had 16 bases not matched to a gene; V was cut back by 0 bases and J by 4 bases. From germline, CDR1 is LGHDT and CDR2 YNNKEL (reference sequence). The CDR3 has 20 amino acids. The CDR3 DNA is TGTGCCAGCAGCCAAGATCCCTCCCCCATAGCGGGGGGCCCTGCAGATACGCAGTATTTT. Amino acids: CASSQDPSPIAGGPADTQYF.

This clonotype was counted between two and nine times. This chain joins TRBV6-1 and TRBJ2-3; tentative D call: TRBD2 (5 bases). This CDR3 has 13 residues. The V end was cut by 6 bases, the J end by 2 bases, with 9 bases between. Looked up from germline, CDR1 is MNHNS and CDR2 is SASEGT. The CDR3 coding sequence is TGTGCCAGCAGACGGACTCACACAGATACGCAGTATTTT. Amino acids: CASRRTHTDTQYF.

In regard to this clonotype: At one end the junction does not follow the germline gene, possibly because of a read error. V is TRBV20-1 and J is TRBJ1-4, with 7 bases that match TRBD1. Germline-derived CDR1 and CDR2 are DFQATT and SNEGSKA (reference sequence). This CDR3 has 11 amino acids. CDR3 sequence: CSATATGTAAF. The CDR3 DNA reads as TGCAGTGCGACTGCCACCGGGACAGCAGCCTTT.

The J gene is TRBJ1-1, the V gene TRBV7-9; D is uncertain. CDR3 size: 14 residues. Germline-derived CDR1 and CDR2 are SEHNR and FQNEAQ (reference sequence). Trimming cost V 3 bases and J 1 base, with 9 bases left between them. This chain's CDR3 is CASSFPRENTEAFF. The CDR3 DNA reads as TGTGCCAGCAGCTTCCCCAGAGAGAACACTGAAGCTTTCTTT.

The genes are TRBV28 and TRBJ2-7; perhaps D is TRBD1 or TRBD2 (6 bases each). Trimming pared 6 bases from V and 3 bases from J, leaving 12 bases between. Looked up from germline, CDR1 is MDHEN and CDR2 is SYDVKM. This CDR3 has 13 amino acids. The CDR3 loop is CASRQGGLYEQYF. The CDR3 DNA sequence: TGTGCCAGCAGACAGGGAGGACTCTACGAGCAGTACTTC. Full variable domain (rest looked up from reference TRBV28 and TRBJ2-7): DVKVTQSSRYLVKRTGEKVFLECVQDMDHENMFWYRQDPGLGLRLIYFSYDVKMKEKGDIPEGYSVSREKKERFSLILESASTNQTSMYLCASRQGGLYEQYFGPGTRLTVT.

This clonotype was picked up a small number of times. The V and J genes are TRBV3-1 and TRBJ1-1; the D is unclear. The CDR3 spans 14 residues. Germline assignment: CDR1 LGHDT and CDR2 YNNKEL (reference sequence). V lost 1 base and J 0 bases, leaving 6 bases between the germline ends. In DNA form, the CDR3 reads TGTGCCAGCAGCCAAGTCCCAATGAACACTGAAGCTTTCTTT. Protein sequence: CASSQVPMNTEAFF.

The chain links TRBV24-1 to TRBJ2-3; TRBD1 matches 9 bases. With 8 bases clipped from V and 3 bases from J, the junction kept 5 bases outside the gene matches. The CDR3 is made up of 14 amino acids. Germline V lookup: CDR1 KGHDR, CDR2 SFDVKD. The CDR3 reads CATKGQGITDTQYF. The DNA of the CDR3 is TGTGCCACCAAAGGACAGGGGATAACAGATACGCAGTATTTT.